This entry lists 6 T cell receptor beta chains sequenced from one sample in a study of Ad26.COV2.S vaccination and SARS-CoV-2 variants (TCRdb year 2021). The library was obtained by the immunoSEQ multiplex PCR assay. Held by TCRdb, this immuneACCESS table contains in-frame sequences only and omits some clones. Under half of the omission traces to an unresolved V gene where checked; the cause of the rest is unknown. The sample contains 180,000 or so clones, roughly 87% of them found a single time. The ten largest make up about 5.9% of the sample. What this sample's time point label stands for: individuals recovered from natural SARS-CoV-2 infection. This specimen was peripheral blood, taken after recovery from COVID-19. The receptors here all came from a human donor who had recovered from COVID-19.

The chain has TRBV9 and TRBJ1-1, with TRBD1 as a possible D gene (6 bases). This CDR3 contains 16 residues. In germline, CDR1 is SGDLS, CDR2 YYNGEE. V was pared by 0 bases and J by 0 bases, with 12 bases between. CDR3 in DNA: TGTGCCAGCAGCGTAGGGACAGCGCCCTTGAACACTGAAGCTTTCTTT. This gives the protein CASSVGTAPLNTEAFF.

The V call is TRBV27, the J call TRBJ2-3, with a tentative D call TRBD2 (6 bases). The CDR3 runs to 16 residues. Germline loops: CDR1 MNHEY, CDR2 SMNVEV (reference sequence). V was pared by 5 bases and J by 6 bases, with 21 bases between. The CDR3, as DNA: TGTGCCAGCAGTGCCTTAAGGTCAGGAGGGTCGGATACGCAGTATTTT. It is translated as CASSALRSGGSDTQYF.

As concerns this clone: Its ends do not fully match the called genes, so a read error is possible. V and J are TRBV7-7 and TRBJ2-1, with D perhaps TRBD2 (7 bases). The CDR3 loop spans 18 amino acids. Germline V gene data show CDR1 as SSHAT and CDR2 as FNYEAQ (reference sequence). CDR3 loop: CASSLAPGGGAVGNEQFF. CDR3 coding DNA: TGTGCTAGCAGCTTAGCTCCAGGTGGGGGGGCGGTAGGTAATGAGCAGTTCTTC.

V gene TRBV7-2 combines with J gene TRBJ1-2, with D possibly TRBD1 on 6 matching bases. V lost 0 bases to trimming and J lost 13 bases, with 15 bases between them. Germline V gene data show CDR1 as SGHTA and CDR2 as FQGNSA. This CDR3 spans 13 amino acids. The CDR3: CASSLARQGRITF. CDR3 bases: TGTGCCAGCAGCTTAGCACGTCAGGGGAGGATCACCTTC.

The genes are TRBV15 and TRBJ2-7; D uncertain. The germline gives CDR1 LNHNV, CDR2 YYDKDF (reference sequence). The length of the CDR3 is 11 residues. V dropped 3 bases and J dropped 1 base, with 1 base sitting between them. The CDR3 loop reads CATSSSYEQYF. CDR3 coding DNA: TGTGCCACCAGCAGTTCCTACGAGCAGTACTTC.

This clone was seen only once. V gene TRBV5-4 combines with J gene TRBJ2-1; 12 bases fit TRBD2. J was trimmed by 8 bases and V by 9 bases; bases with no gene match: 9. CDR3 length: 14 amino acids. The germline CDR1 and CDR2 sequences are SGHNT and YYREEE (reference sequence). DNA for the CDR3: TGTGCCATTCCGACTAGCGGGAGAGGCGATGAGCAGTTCTTC. Encoded protein: CAIPTSGRGDEQFF. The full variable domain, rest sourced from reference TRBV5-4 and TRBJ2-1, is ETGVTQSPTHLIKTRGQQVTLRCSSQSGHNTVSWYQQALGQGPQFIFQYYREEENGRGNFPPRFSGLQFPNYSSELNVNALELDDSALYLCAIPTSGRGDEQFFGPGTRLTVL.